This TCR beta chain emerged from a study of shared clonotypes between healthy human individuals. The study, taken as a whole, reports: Larger estimated richness was generally seen in naive subsets than in memory subsets.

The CDR3 length is 18 residues. With 5 bases clipped from V and 0 bases from J, the junction kept 10 bases outside the gene matches. Per the germline V gene, CDR1 is SGHAT and CDR2 is FQNNGV. Sequencing was at deep level. Genomic DNA belonging to each subset was distributed in equal measure over several immunoSEQ plates. Assay used: immunoSEQ multiplex PCR; TCRdb lists only in-frame clones, some missing. The repertoire has about 700,000 clones, 92% of them found once; the top ten carry roughly 22%. Naivety among CD8 cells was defined by CD45RO negativity and positive CCR7 selection, thereby excluding terminally differentiated effector memory CD45RA+ cells. The table lists this clone with a few counts. Its target is unknown.

Sequenced: naive CD8+ T cells sorted from blood. The V gene is TRBV11-2, the J gene TRBJ2-6; 7 bases are shared with TRBD2. This TCR came from a man aged 25 to 40 in good health. CDR3 sequence: CASSPGLEGISGANVLTF. The CDR3 nucleotides read TGTGCCAGCAGCCCCGGACTAGAAGGAATCTCTGGGGCCAACGTCCTGACTTTC. Supplemented by reference TRBV11-2 and TRBJ2-6, the full variable domain reads EAGVAQSPRYKIIEKRQSVAFWCNPISGHATLYWYQQILGQGPKLLIQFQNNGVVDDSQLPKDRFSAERLKGVDSTLKIQPAKLEDSAVYLCASSPGLEGISGANVLTFGAGSRLTVL.